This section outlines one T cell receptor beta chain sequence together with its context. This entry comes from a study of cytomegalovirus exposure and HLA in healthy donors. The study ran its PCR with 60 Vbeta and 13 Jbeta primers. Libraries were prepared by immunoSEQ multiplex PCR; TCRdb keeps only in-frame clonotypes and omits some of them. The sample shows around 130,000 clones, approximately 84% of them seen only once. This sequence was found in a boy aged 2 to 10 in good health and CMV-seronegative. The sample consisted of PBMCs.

The CDR3 is CAFSGTAYGYTF. CDR3 sequence (DNA): TGTGCCTTTTCCGGGACAGCCTATGGCTACACCTTC. The chain recombines TRBV30 with TRBJ1-2, with TRBD1 matching 7 bases. This CDR3 has 12 amino acids. V gave up 7 bases and J gave up 4 bases; unmatched junction bases: 6. Germline loops: CDR1 GTSNPN, CDR2 SVGIG (reference sequence).